The clone carrying this TCR beta chain came up a few times. Its cognate antigen is unknown. This specimen comes from a study of T cell repertoires in cytomegalovirus infection. Study context: An indication of both CMV infection and matching HLA type came from public TCR beta signatures. The study's findings and limits: HLA-C-restricted CMV-specific TCR beta clonotypes were dominant in the ex vivo response. CMV carriers having the relevant HLA were flagged by cumulative public TCR beta family frequency.

Each CDR3 protein gets one entry after TCRdb re-called the reads with MiXCR. The top ten clones hold 2.5% to 3% of a sample with hundreds of thousands of distinct CDR3 sequences, about 40% of them seen once. Sequenced material: PBMCs. This clonotype was sampled from a human donor in good health (CMV status not recorded). Some clones in this sample may be carry-over from other donors' samples.

Here the CDR3 reads CASSEQGARYGYTF. CDR3 DNA: TGTGCCAGCAGTGAACAGGGGGCGCGGTATGGCTACACCTTC. The genes are TRBV6-1 and TRBJ1-2, with TRBD1 matching over 8 bases. V dropped 2 bases and J dropped 5; count of bases not matched to a gene: 4. Germline V gene sequence: CDR1 MNHNS, CDR2 SASEGT. This CDR3 is 14 amino acids long.